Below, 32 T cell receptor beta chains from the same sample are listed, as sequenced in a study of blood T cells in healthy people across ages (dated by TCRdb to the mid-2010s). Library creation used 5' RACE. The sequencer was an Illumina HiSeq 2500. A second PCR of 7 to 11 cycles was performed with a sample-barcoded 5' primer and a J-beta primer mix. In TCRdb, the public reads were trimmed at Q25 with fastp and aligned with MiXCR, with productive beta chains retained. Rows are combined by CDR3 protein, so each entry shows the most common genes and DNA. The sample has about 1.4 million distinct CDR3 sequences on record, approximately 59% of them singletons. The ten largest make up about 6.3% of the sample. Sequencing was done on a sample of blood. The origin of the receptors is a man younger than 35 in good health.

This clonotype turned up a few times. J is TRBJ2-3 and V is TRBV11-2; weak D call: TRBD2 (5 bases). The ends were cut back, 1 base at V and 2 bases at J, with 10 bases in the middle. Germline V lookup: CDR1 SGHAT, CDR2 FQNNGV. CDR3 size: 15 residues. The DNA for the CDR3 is TGTGCCAGCAGCTTAGGGACTCTCGCCACAGATACGCAGTATTTT. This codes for CASSLGTLATDTQYF.

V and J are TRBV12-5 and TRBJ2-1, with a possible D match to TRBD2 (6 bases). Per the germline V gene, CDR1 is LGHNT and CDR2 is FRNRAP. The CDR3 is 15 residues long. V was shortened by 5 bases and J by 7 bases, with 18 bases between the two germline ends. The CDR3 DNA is TGTGCTAGTGGTCGAGATGTGGGAGGAGGGAATGAGCAGTTCTTC. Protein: CASGRDVGGGNEQFF.

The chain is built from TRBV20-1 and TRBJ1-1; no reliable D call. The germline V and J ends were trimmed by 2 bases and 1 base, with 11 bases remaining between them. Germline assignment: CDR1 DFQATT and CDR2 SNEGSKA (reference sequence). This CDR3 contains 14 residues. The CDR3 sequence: CSARSGRWNTEAFF. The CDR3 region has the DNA TGCAGTGCTAGATCGGGGAGGTGGAACACTGAAGCTTTCTTT.

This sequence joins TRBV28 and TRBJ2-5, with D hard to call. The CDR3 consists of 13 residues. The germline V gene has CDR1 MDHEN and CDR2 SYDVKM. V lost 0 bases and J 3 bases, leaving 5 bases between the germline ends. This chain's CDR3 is CASSLWTEETQYF. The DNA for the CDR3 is TGTGCCAGCAGTTTATGGACGGAAGAGACCCAGTACTTC.

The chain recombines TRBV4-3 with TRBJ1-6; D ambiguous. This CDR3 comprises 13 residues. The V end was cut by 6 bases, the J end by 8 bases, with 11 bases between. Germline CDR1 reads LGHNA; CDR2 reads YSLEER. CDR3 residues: CASRGQEHSPLHF. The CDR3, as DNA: TGCGCCAGCAGGGGCCAGGAACATTCACCCCTCCACTTT.

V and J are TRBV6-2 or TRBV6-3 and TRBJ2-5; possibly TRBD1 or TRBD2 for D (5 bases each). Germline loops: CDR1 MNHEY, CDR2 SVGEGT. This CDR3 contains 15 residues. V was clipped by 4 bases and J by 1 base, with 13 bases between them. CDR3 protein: CASSFPGRTQETQYF. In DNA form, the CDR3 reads TGTGCCAGCAGTTTTCCGGGACGGACCCAAGAGACCCAGTACTTC.

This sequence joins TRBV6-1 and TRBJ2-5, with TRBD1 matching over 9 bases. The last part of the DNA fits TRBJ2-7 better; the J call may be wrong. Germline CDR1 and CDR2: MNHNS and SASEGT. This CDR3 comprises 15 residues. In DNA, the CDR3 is TGTGCCAGCAGTGAGGACAGGGGTGATTTCTACGAGCAGTACTTC. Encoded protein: CASSEDRGDFYEQYF.

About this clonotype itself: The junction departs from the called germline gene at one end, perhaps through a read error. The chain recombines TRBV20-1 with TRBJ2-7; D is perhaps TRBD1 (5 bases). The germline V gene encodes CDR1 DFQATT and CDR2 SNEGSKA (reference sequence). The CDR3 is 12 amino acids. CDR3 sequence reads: CGAATVSYEQYF. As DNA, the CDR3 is TGCGGTGCTGCGACAGTATCCTACGAGCAGTACTTC.

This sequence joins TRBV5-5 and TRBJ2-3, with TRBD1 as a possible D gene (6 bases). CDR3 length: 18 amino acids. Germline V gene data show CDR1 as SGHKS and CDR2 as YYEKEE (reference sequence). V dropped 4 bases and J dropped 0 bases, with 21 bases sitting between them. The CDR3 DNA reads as TGTGCCAGCAGCGTAATTCCCGGGACACAGATTAGCACAGATACGCAGTATTTT. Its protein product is CASSVIPGTQISTDTQYF.

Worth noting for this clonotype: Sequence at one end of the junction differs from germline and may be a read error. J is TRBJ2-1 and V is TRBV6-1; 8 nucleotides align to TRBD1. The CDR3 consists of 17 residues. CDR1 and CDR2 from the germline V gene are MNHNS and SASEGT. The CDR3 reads CASSGPFRDRIIGEQFF. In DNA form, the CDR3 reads TGTGCCAGCAGTGGACCTTTCCGGGACAGGATAATCGGTGAGCAGTTCTTT.

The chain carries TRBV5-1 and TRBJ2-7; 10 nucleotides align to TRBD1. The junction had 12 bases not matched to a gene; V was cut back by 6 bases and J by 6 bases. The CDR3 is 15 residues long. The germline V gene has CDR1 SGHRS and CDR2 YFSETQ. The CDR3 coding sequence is TGCGCCAGCATCTCCGGGACAGGGGTTAGGGGCGAGCAGTACTTC. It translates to CASISGTGVRGEQYF.

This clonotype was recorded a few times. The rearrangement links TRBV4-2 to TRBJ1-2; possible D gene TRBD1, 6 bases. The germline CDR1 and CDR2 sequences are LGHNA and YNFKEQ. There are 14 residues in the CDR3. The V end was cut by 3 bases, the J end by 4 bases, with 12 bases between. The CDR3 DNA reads TGTGCCAGCAGCCACCGGACAGAAGCCTATGGCTACACCTTC. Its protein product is CASSHRTEAYGYTF.

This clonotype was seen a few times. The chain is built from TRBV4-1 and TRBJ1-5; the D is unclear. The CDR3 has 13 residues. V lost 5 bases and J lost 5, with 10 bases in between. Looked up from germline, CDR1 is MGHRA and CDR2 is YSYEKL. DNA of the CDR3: TGCGCCAGCAGCGCCCGGGGAGATCAGCCCCAGCATTTT. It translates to CASSARGDQPQHF.

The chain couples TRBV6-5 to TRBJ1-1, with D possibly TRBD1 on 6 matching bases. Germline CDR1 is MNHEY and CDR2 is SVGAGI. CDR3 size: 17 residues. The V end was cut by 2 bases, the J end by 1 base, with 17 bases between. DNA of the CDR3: TGTGCCAGCAGTTACGCGGAGGGGGAAAGGAGGAACACTGAAGCTTTCTTT. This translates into CASSYAEGERRNTEAFF.

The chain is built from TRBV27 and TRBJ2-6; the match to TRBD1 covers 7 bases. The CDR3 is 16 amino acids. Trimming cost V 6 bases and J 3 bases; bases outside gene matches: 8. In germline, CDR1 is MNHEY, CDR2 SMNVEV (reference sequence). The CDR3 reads CASRFDRAGGANVLTF. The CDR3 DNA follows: TGTGCCAGCAGATTCGACAGGGCAGGTGGGGCCAACGTCCTGACTTTC.

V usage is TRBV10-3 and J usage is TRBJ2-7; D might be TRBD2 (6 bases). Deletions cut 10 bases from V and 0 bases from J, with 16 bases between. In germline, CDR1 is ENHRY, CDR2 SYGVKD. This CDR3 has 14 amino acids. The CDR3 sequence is CATSLVGGSYEQYF. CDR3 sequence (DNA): TGTGCCACTAGCCTCGTGGGGGGCTCCTACGAGCAGTACTTC.

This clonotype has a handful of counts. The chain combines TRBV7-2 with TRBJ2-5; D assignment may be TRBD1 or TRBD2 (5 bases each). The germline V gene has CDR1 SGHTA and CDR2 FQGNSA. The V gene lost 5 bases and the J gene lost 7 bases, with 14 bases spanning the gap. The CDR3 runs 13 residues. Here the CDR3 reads CASSTEGFGTQYF. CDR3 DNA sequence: TGTGCCAGCAGCACCGAGGGGTTCGGGACCCAGTACTTC.

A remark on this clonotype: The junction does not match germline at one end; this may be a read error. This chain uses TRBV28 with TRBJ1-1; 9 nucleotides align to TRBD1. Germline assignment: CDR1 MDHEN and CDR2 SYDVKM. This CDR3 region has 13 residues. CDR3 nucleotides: TGTGCCGGGAAGACAGGGGGGAACACTGAAGATTTCTTT. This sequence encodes CAGKTGGNTEDFF.

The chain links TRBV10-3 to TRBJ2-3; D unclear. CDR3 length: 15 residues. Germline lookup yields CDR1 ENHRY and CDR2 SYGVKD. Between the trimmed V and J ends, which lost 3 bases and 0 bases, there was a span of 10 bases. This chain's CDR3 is CAISDLGGSTDTQYF. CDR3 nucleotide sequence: TGTGCCATCAGTGATCTGGGTGGAAGCACAGATACGCAGTATTTT.

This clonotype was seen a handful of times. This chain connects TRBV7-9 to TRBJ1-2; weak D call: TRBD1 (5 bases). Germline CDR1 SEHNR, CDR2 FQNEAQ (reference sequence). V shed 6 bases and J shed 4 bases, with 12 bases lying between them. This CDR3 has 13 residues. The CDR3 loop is CASSSPGTYGYTF. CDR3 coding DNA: TGTGCCAGCAGTTCTCCAGGGACCTATGGCTACACCTTC.

The CDR3 region is CASSQGPGQGNTEAFF. In DNA, the CDR3 is TGTGCCAGCAGCCAAGGACCAGGACAGGGGAACACTGAAGCTTTCTTT. The chain uses TRBV4-2 and TRBJ1-1; 8 bases agree with TRBD1. The V gene end was trimmed by 1 base and the J gene end by 1 base; junction bases not matched to a gene: 5. Looked up from germline, CDR1 is LGHNA and CDR2 is YNFKEQ. This CDR3 is built from 16 residues.

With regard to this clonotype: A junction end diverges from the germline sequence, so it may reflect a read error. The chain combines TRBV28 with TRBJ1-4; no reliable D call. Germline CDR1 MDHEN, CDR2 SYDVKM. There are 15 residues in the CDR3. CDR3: CTSSPWGEPNEKLFF. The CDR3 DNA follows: TGTACCAGCAGTCCCTGGGGAGAGCCTAATGAAAAACTGTTTTTT.

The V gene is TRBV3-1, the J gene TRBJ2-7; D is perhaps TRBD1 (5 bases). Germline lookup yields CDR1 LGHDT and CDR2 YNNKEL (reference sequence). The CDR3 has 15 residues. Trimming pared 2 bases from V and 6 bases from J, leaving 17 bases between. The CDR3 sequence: CASSQPRKTGFEQYF. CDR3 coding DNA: TGTGCCAGCAGCCAACCTCGAAAAACAGGTTTCGAGCAGTACTTC.

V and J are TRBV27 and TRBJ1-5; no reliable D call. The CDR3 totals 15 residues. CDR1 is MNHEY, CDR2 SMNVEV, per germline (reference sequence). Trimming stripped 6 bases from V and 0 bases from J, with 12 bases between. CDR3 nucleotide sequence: TGTGCCAGCAGGGACGCAGTGTATAGCAATCAGCCCCAGCATTTT. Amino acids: CASRDAVYSNQPQHF.

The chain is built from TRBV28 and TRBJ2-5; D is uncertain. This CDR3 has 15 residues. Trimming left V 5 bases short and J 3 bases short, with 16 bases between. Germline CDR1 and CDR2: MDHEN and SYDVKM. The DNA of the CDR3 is TGTGCCAGCAGTGGGATGCTAAACTTCGAAGAGACCCAGTACTTC. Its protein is CASSGMLNFEETQYF.

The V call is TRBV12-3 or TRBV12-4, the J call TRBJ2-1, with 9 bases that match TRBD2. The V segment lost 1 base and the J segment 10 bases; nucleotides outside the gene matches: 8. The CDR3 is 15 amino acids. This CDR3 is CASSLERGAAGEQFF. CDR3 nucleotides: TGTGCCAGCAGTTTAGAGCGGGGGGCCGCAGGGGAGCAGTTCTTC.

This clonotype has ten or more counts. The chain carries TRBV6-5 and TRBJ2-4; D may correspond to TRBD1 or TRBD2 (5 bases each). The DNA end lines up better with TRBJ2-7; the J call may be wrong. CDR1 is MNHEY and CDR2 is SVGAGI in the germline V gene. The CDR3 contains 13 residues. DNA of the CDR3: TGTGCCAGCAGTTACGGGACGGACTACGAGCAGTACTTC. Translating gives CASSYGTDYEQYF.

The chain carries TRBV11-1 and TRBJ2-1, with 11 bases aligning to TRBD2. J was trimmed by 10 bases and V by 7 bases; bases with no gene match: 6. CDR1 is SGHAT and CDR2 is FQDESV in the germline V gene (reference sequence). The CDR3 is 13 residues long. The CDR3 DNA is TGTGCCAGCAAACTAGCGGGGGCCTACGAGCAGTTCTTC. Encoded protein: CASKLAGAYEQFF.

The CDR3 DNA follows: TGCAGCGTTGACCAGCGGGGCGGTCAGTACTTC. Translating it yields CSVDQRGGQYF. The V gene is TRBV29-1, the J gene TRBJ2-4; 7 bases are a match to TRBD2. CDR3 size: 11 residues. The germline gives CDR1 SQVTM, CDR2 ANQGSEA. V was clipped by 3 bases and J by 12 bases; unmatched bases: 5.

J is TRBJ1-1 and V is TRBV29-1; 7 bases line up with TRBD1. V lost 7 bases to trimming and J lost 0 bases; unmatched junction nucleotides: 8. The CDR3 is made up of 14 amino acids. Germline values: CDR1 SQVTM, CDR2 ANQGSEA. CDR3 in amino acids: CSAIRGLVNTEAFF. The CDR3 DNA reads TGCAGCGCGATAAGGGGGCTGGTGAACACTGAAGCTTTCTTT.

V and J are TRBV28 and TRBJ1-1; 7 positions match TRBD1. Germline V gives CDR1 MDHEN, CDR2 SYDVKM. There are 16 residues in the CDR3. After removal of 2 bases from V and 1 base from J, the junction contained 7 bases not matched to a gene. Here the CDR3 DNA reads TGTGCCAGCAGTTTAACTCCCAGGGGGGCGAACACTGAAGCTTTCTTT. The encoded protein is CASSLTPRGANTEAFF.

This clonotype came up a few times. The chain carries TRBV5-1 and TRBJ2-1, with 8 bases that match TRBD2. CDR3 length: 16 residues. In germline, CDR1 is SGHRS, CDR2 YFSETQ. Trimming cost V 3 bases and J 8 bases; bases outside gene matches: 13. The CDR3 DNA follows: TGCGCCAGCAGCTCGCAGGGACTAGGGCCCAATGATGAGCAGTTCTTC. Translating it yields CASSSQGLGPNDEQFF.